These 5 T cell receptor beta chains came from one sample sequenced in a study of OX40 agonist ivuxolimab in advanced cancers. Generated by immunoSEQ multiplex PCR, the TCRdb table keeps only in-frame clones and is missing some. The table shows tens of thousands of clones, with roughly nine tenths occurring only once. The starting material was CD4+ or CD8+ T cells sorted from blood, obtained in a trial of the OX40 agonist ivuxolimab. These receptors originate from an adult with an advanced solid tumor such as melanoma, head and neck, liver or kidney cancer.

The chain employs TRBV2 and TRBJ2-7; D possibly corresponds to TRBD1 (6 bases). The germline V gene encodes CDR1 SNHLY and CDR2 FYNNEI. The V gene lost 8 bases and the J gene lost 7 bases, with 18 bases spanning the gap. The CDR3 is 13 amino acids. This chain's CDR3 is CASEGDGAQEQYF. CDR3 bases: TGTGCCAGCGAGGGGGATGGGGCGCAAGAGCAGTACTTC. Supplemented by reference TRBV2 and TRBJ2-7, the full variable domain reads EPEVTQTPSHQVTQMGQEVILRCVPISNHLYFYWYRQILGQKVEFLVSFYNNEISEKSEIFDDQFSVERPDGSNFTLKIRSTKLEDSAMYFCASEGDGAQEQYFGPGTRLTVT.

As DNA, the CDR3 is TGTGCCAGTAGTTGGGGGGCACTGGATGAAAAACTGTTTTTT. This sequence encodes CASSWGALDEKLFF. The chain has TRBV19 and TRBJ1-4; a weak D match, TRBD1 (6 bases). V was trimmed by 5 bases and J by 6 bases, leaving 13 bases between them. From germline, CDR1 is LNHDA and CDR2 SQIVND (reference sequence). The CDR3 extends over 14 amino acids.

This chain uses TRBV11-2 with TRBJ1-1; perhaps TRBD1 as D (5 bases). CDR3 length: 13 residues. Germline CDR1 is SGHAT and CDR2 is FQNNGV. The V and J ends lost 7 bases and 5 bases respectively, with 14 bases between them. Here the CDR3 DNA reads TGTGCCAGCACAATCGCAGGGTTTACTGAAGCTTTCTTT. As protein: CASTIAGFTEAFF.

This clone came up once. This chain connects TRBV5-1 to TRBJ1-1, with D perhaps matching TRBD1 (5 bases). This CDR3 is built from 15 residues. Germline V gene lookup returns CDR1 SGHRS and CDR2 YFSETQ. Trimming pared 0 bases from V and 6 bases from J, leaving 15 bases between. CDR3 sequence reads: CASSLGWRGEPEAFF. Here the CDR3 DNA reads TGCGCCAGCAGCTTGGGGTGGCGGGGGGAACCTGAAGCTTTCTTT.

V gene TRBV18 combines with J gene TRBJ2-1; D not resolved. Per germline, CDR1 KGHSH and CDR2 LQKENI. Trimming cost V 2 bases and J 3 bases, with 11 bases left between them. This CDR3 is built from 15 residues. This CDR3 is CASSPEGSSYNEQFF. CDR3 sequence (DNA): TGTGCCAGCTCACCAGAAGGCAGTAGCTACAATGAGCAGTTCTTC.